Shown below are 25 T cell receptor beta chains from a single sample sequenced in a study of blood T cell repertoires in COVID-19. Assay used: immunoSEQ multiplex PCR; TCRdb lists only in-frame clones, some missing. The sample records roughly 66,000 clones, 65% to 90% being singletons. Material for sequencing was peripheral blood. These receptors all come from a man in his fifties or sixties with acute or convalescent COVID-19.

The chain carries TRBV6-5 and TRBJ2-1; 7 positions match TRBD1. The CDR3 contains 12 residues. The ends lost 5 bases at V and 16 bases at J; junction bases unmatched: 11. Per germline, CDR1 MNHEY and CDR2 SVGAGI. The CDR3 DNA reads TGTGCCAGCAGTAATAGACAGGGCGGGTTTTTCTTC. It translates to CASSNRQGGFFF.

The rearrangement joins TRBV15 to TRBJ2-5; no clear D gene. The CDR3 sequence is 14 residues long. The V and J ends lost 0 bases and 4 bases respectively, with 9 bases between them. Germline values: CDR1 LNHNV, CDR2 YYDKDF (reference sequence). The CDR3 region is CATSRDSMRETQYF. CDR3 nucleotide sequence: TGTGCCACCAGCAGAGATAGTATGAGAGAGACCCAGTACTTC.

The CDR3 sequence is CAIRRGDTQYF. The CDR3 DNA follows: TGTGCCATCAGGAGGGGGGATACGCAGTATTTT. This sequence joins TRBV10-3 and TRBJ2-3; D perhaps matches TRBD1 (6 bases). Germline loops: CDR1 ENHRY, CDR2 SYGVKD. CDR3 length: 11 amino acids. The V and J ends lost 6 bases and 6 bases respectively, with 7 bases between them.

The CDR3 DNA follows: TGTGCCAGCAGCTTAGCAGGGGGCGGCTATGGCTACACCTTC. It yields the protein CASSLAGGGYGYTF. V usage is TRBV7-9 and J usage is TRBJ1-2; TRBD1 aligns across 7 bases. The CDR3 extends over 14 amino acids. J gave up 4 bases and V 0 bases, and 2 bases lay outside the gene matches. CDR1 SEHNR and CDR2 FQNEAQ come from the germline V gene (reference sequence).

This rearrangement joins TRBV19 to TRBJ2-1; D may be TRBD2 (5 bases). Looked up from germline, CDR1 is LNHDA and CDR2 is SQIVND (reference sequence). V lost 2 bases and J lost 0, with 14 bases in between. This CDR3 comprises 17 residues. CDR3: CASSITRAESSYNEQFF. CDR3 DNA sequence: TGTGCCAGTAGTATAACTAGGGCAGAGAGCTCCTACAATGAGCAGTTCTTC.

This clone was detected only a few times. The chain has TRBV7-2 and TRBJ1-6; TRBD1 matches at 7 bases. Trimming took 3 bases from V and 10 from J; bases not matched to a gene: 9. Germline V gene lookup returns CDR1 SGHTA and CDR2 FQGNSA. The CDR3 has 15 residues. The CDR3 protein is CASSFPGQVGSPLHF. The CDR3 nucleotides are TGTGCCAGCAGCTTCCCCGGACAGGTGGGGTCACCCCTCCACTTT.

The CDR3 sequence: CASSVEARTVTEAFF. For the CDR3, the DNA is TGTGCCAGCAGCGTAGAGGCCAGGACAGTTACTGAAGCTTTCTTT. The chain has TRBV9 and TRBJ1-1; the D gene is possibly TRBD1 (6 bases). Germline V lookup: CDR1 SGDLS, CDR2 YYNGEE. Deletions cut 0 bases from V and 5 bases from J, with 14 bases between. CDR3 length: 15 residues.

CDR3 loop: CASSFNPRVGTEAFF. DNA of the CDR3: TGTGCCAGCAGTTTCAACCCCAGGGTAGGCACTGAAGCTTTCTTT. The rearrangement links TRBV6-2 or TRBV6-3 to TRBJ1-1; TRBD1 might be the D (5 bases). The germline V gene has CDR1 MNHEY and CDR2 SVGEGT. This CDR3 is 15 amino acids long. Trimming shortened V by 4 bases and J by 4 bases, and 16 bases separated the two germline ends.

The chain has TRBV2 and TRBJ1-4; D may be TRBD1 (5 bases). This CDR3 spans 15 amino acids. Trimming shortened V by 7 bases and J by 4 bases, and 16 bases separated the two germline ends. Germline CDR1 is SNHLY and CDR2 is FYNNEI. CDR3 residues: CASTQQASNNEKLFF. The CDR3 bases are TGTGCCAGCACTCAACAGGCCTCCAATAATGAAAAACTGTTTTTT.

Only a few counts were recorded for this clone. J is TRBJ1-2 and V is TRBV5-4, with 10 bases lining up with TRBD1. V was clipped by 4 bases and J by 4 bases; unmatched bases: 1. CDR1 and CDR2 (germline): SGHNT, YYREEE (reference sequence). This CDR3 spans 13 amino acids. The CDR3, as DNA: TGTGCCAGCAGCAGGACAGGGGGCTATGGCTACACCTTC. Protein sequence: CASSRTGGYGYTF.

The chain links TRBV19 to TRBJ2-7, with D possibly matching TRBD1 (6 bases). Germline lookup yields CDR1 LNHDA and CDR2 SQIVND (reference sequence). The CDR3 has 15 residues. Trimming removed 1 base at V and 5 bases at J, with 15 bases between. The CDR3 region is CASSIGGRPGDEQYF. The CDR3 DNA sequence: TGTGCCAGTAGTATAGGGGGTCGACCAGGGGACGAGCAGTACTTC.

In DNA form, the CDR3 reads TGTGCCAGCTCACCAGACGAGGGGGCTAGCTCCTACGAGCAGTACGTC. Translating gives CASSPDEGASSYEQYV. The chain uses TRBV18 and TRBJ2-7, with 7 nucleotides matching TRBD1. The ends lost 2 bases at V and 0 bases at J; junction bases unmatched: 7. CDR3 length equals 16 residues. Germline V gene lookup returns CDR1 KGHSH and CDR2 LQKENI.

This clone was seen a single time. This sequence joins TRBV19 and TRBJ2-4; TRBD1 aligns across 9 bases. This CDR3 region has 17 residues. Germline values: CDR1 LNHDA, CDR2 SQIVND (reference sequence). The ends lost 4 bases at V and 1 base at J; junction bases unmatched: 8. The chain's CDR3 is CASSRSTGGDAKNIQYF. The DNA for the CDR3 is TGTGCCAGTAGTAGATCCACAGGGGGCGACGCCAAAAACATTCAGTACTTC.

This clone was found once. The gene calls are TRBV7-2 and TRBJ2-7, with a weak D call TRBD2 (6 bases). Germline CDR1 is SGHTA and CDR2 is FQGNSA. This CDR3 has 14 amino acids. V was pared by 3 bases and J by 3 bases, with 12 bases between. The CDR3 bases are TGTGCCAGCAGCTTCGCCGGGACTCTCTACGAGCAGTACTTC. It translates to CASSFAGTLYEQYF. Combining the CDR3 with reference TRBV7-2 and TRBJ2-7 gives the whole variable domain GAGVSQSPSNKVTEKGKDVELRCDPISGHTALYWYRQSLGQGLEFLIYFQGNSAPDKSGLPSDRFSAERTGGSVSTLTIQRTQQEDSAVYLCASSFAGTLYEQYFGPGTRLTVT.

The chain is built from TRBV10-3 and TRBJ2-2, with 7 nucleotides matching TRBD1. The CDR3 sequence is 14 residues long. J was trimmed by 0 bases and V by 7 bases; bases with no gene match: 2. Germline lookup yields CDR1 ENHRY and CDR2 SYGVKD. CDR3 in DNA: TGTGCCATCACCGGGACAGCGAACACCGGGGAGCTGTTTTTT. Translation gives CAITGTANTGELFF.

This rearrangement joins TRBV29-1 to TRBJ1-4; tentatively, D is TRBD1 (6 bases). Trimming took 1 base from V and 8 from J, leaving 14 bases between them. The CDR3 covers 14 residues. The V gene's germline CDR1 is SQVTM and CDR2 ANQGSEA. The chain's CDR3 is CSVEGVGGQEKLFF. The CDR3 nucleotides are TGCAGCGTTGAAGGCGTAGGGGGACAAGAAAAACTGTTTTTT.

The chain uses TRBV7-9 and TRBJ1-5; 7 bases agree with TRBD1. The CDR3 loop spans 15 amino acids. With 0 bases clipped from V and 6 bases from J, the junction kept 5 bases outside the gene matches. Per the germline V gene, CDR1 is SEHNR and CDR2 is FQNEAQ (reference sequence). CDR3 sequence reads: CASSLAEGAGQPQHF. In nucleotides, the CDR3 is TGTGCCAGCAGCTTAGCAGAGGGGGCTGGTCAGCCCCAGCATTTT.

This chain uses TRBV5-4 with TRBJ2-1; 16 bases agree with TRBD2. Germline assignment: CDR1 SGHNT and CDR2 YYREEE (reference sequence). The CDR3 contains 18 residues. J was trimmed by 6 bases and V by 3 bases; bases with no gene match: 9. CDR3 region: CASSSPGTSGGASNEQFF. The CDR3 region has the DNA TGTGCCAGCAGCTCCCCCGGGACTAGCGGGGGGGCTAGCAATGAGCAGTTCTTC.

The J gene is TRBJ1-1, the V gene TRBV9, with TRBD1 identical over 7 bases. V lost 3 bases and J lost 6; bases outside the gene matches: 8. Looked up from germline, CDR1 is SGDLS and CDR2 is YYNGEE. This CDR3 region has 14 residues. CDR3 coding DNA: TGTGCCAGCAGCGCGACAGGGTCATTTGCTGAAGCTTTCTTT. Translated: CASSATGSFAEAFF.

In its sample, this clone was seen a few times. J is TRBJ2-5 and V is TRBV4-3; TRBD1 aligns across 10 bases. Germline V gene sequence: CDR1 LGHNA, CDR2 YSLEER. Unmatched junction bases numbered 8, after V lost 2 bases and J lost 5 bases. The CDR3 length is 16 residues. CDR3: CASSQTGQGFGETQYF. The CDR3 coding sequence is TGCGCCAGCAGCCAAACGGGACAGGGGTTTGGGGAGACCCAGTACTTC.

The V and J genes are TRBV27 and TRBJ1-4; D not certain. Germline V gene lookup returns CDR1 MNHEY and CDR2 SMNVEV (reference sequence). V dropped 6 bases and J dropped 3 bases, with 8 bases sitting between them. CDR3 size: 13 residues. CDR3 in amino acids: CASSHWPNEKLFF. The CDR3 bases are TGTGCCAGCAGCCATTGGCCTAATGAAAAACTGTTTTTT.

This sequence joins TRBV10-3 and TRBJ1-6; D might be TRBD1 (5 bases). CDR1 and CDR2 (germline): ENHRY, SYGVKD. Trimming took 11 bases from V and 7 from J, leaving 15 bases between them. The CDR3 consists of 13 residues. CDR3 sequence reads: CAFRGGRNSPLHF. CDR3 coding DNA: TGTGCCTTTCGGGGGGGTCGGAATTCACCCCTCCACTTT.

The genes are TRBV7-9 and TRBJ2-7; maybe TRBD1 (5 bases). The CDR3 spans 14 residues. The germline V gene encodes CDR1 SEHNR and CDR2 FQNEAQ (reference sequence). With 5 bases removed from V and 2 bases from J, the gap between germline ends came to 13 bases. CDR3 residues: CASSAAEGAYEQYV. The CDR3 DNA sequence: TGTGCCAGCAGCGCCGCCGAAGGGGCCTACGAGCAGTACGTC.

The chain uses TRBV7-2 and TRBJ2-2; 10 bases agree with TRBD1. This CDR3 has 15 amino acids. The V and J ends lost 4 bases and 7 bases, in that order; junction bases with no gene match: 6. The germline CDR1 and CDR2 sequences are SGHTA and FQGNSA. The CDR3 coding sequence is TGTGCCAGCAGCTCTAAGACAGGGGGCATCGGGGAGCTGTTTTTT. This gives the protein CASSSKTGGIGELFF.

There are a few counts of this clone. The chain has TRBV9 and TRBJ1-2; 9 bases line up with TRBD1. CDR3 length: 14 amino acids. V gave up 4 bases and J gave up 6 bases; unmatched junction bases: 7. Germline V gene sequence: CDR1 SGDLS, CDR2 YYNGEE. Written as DNA, the CDR3 is TGTGCCAGCAGCTTCCTAACAGGGGGCCATGGCTACACCTTC. Translation: CASSFLTGGHGYTF.